This record concerns one T cell receptor beta chain sequence. Assay: immunoSEQ multiplex PCR; the TCRdb copy retains only in-frame clones and omits some. Of 39,000 or so clones listed, about nine tenths were seen once; the top ten hold about 12%. These data originate in a study of T cell changes during pregnancy in multiple sclerosis. V lost 3 bases, J lost 10 bases, and 9 bases stayed unmatched. Per germline, CDR1 LNHNV and CDR2 YYDKDF (reference sequence). The CDR3 sequence is 15 residues long. The V gene is TRBV15, the J gene TRBJ2-1, with 10 bases identical to TRBD2. The material was CD8+ T cells from peripheral blood mononuclear cells, obtained after pregnancy. The receptor's source is a female donor with multiple sclerosis, enrolled in a pregnancy study. The CDR3 loop reads CATSRYSGGAREQFF. CDR3 nucleotide sequence: TGTGCCACCAGCAGGTACAGCGGGGGGGCCAGGGAGCAGTTCTTC.